Each of the 21 T cell receptor beta chains below was sequenced from the same sample in a study of cytomegalovirus exposure and HLA in healthy donors. 60 Vbeta and 13 Jbeta primers were used in PCR. The method was immunoSEQ multiplex PCR; TCRdb's version includes in-frame clones alone and lacks a portion of them. The data hold some 130,000 clones, with about 77% observed a single time. The sample consisted of PBMCs. The receptors were sampled from a male donor in good health and CMV-seronegative.

Note on this clone: Germline and junction disagree at one end, which may indicate a read error. Other DNA sequences in this specimen translate into the identical CDR3. The chain joins TRBV27 to TRBJ2-7; TRBD2 might be the D (6 bases). CDR3 length: 12 residues. CDR1 and CDR2 (germline): MNHEY, SMNVEV (reference sequence). Written as DNA, the CDR3 is TGTGCCAGCAGTTTAAGGGGACTCGAGCAGTATTTC. It yields the protein CASSLRGLEQYF.

There are a few counts of this clone. The chain couples TRBV5-1 to TRBJ2-7; 12 nucleotides agree with TRBD1. The J segment lost 4 bases and the V segment lost 4 bases, leaving 6 bases of the junction unmatched. This CDR3 has 15 amino acids. The germline CDR1 and CDR2 sequences are SGHRS and YFSETQ. The CDR3 DNA follows: TGCGCCAGCAGCCCGGGGACAGGGGGCTTTTACGAGCAGTACTTC. Amino acids: CASSPGTGGFYEQYF. The full variable domain, its missing parts supplied by reference TRBV5-1 and TRBJ2-7, is KAGVTQTPRYLIKTRGQQVTLSCSPISGHRSVSWYQQTPGQGLQFLFEYFSETQRNKGNFPGRFSGRQFSNSRSEMNVSTLELGDSALYLCASSPGTGGFYEQYFGPGTRLTVT.

The chain links TRBV6-5 to TRBJ2-1, with TRBD2 identical over 9 bases. Germline-derived CDR1 and CDR2 are MNHEY and SVGAGI. CDR3 size: 13 residues. With V trimmed by 7 bases and J by 8 bases, 6 bases remained unmatched. In nucleotides, the CDR3 is TGTGCCAGCAAATCCGGGACTAGCTATGAGCAGTTCTTC. Protein sequence: CASKSGTSYEQFF.

This clone is a singleton in its sample. V and J are TRBV7-9 and TRBJ1-2; D gene uncertain. The CDR3 has 13 amino acids. Germline V gives CDR1 SEHNR, CDR2 FQNEAQ (reference sequence). V dropped 8 bases and J dropped 0 bases, with 10 bases sitting between them. The CDR3 protein is CASRGLTNYGYTF. The CDR3 nucleotides are TGTGCCAGCCGAGGGCTTACTAACTATGGCTACACCTTC.

The CDR3 is CASSKGQGRQPQHF. CDR3 coding DNA: TGTGCCAGCAGCAAAGGACAGGGTCGGCAGCCCCAGCATTTT. The chain has TRBV6-5 and TRBJ1-5, with TRBD1 identical over 8 bases. J lost 7 bases, V lost 6 bases, and 8 bases had no gene match. CDR3 length: 14 amino acids. Looked up from germline, CDR1 is MNHEY and CDR2 is SVGAGI.

The chain is built from TRBV19 and TRBJ2-2; D perhaps matches TRBD2 (7 bases). Trimming cost V 8 bases and J 5 bases, with 24 bases left between them. The CDR3 sequence is 17 residues long. Germline CDR1 reads LNHDA; CDR2 reads SQIVND (reference sequence). As DNA, the CDR3 is TGTGCCAGTCACCTAAATGGGGGGGCAGCTAGGACCGGGGAGCTGTTTTTT. Amino acid sequence: CASHLNGGAARTGELFF.

This chain uses TRBV5-1 with TRBJ1-4; D is perhaps TRBD1 (5 bases). Trimming took 5 bases from V and 0 from J, leaving 20 bases between them. Germline lookup yields CDR1 SGHRS and CDR2 YFSETQ. CDR3 size: 18 residues. The CDR3 DNA sequence: TGCGCCAGCAGAAAAGAGGGGAGGTTGGTTGCAACTAATGAAAAACTGTTTTTT. This encodes CASRKEGRLVATNEKLFF.

V usage is TRBV27 and J usage is TRBJ2-1, with 8 bases lining up with TRBD2. This CDR3 contains 13 residues. The J segment lost 15 bases and the V segment lost 3 bases, leaving 10 bases of the junction unmatched. Germline V lookup: CDR1 MNHEY, CDR2 SMNVEV (reference sequence). The DNA of the CDR3 is TGTGCCAGCAGTTTGGGACTAGGGGCCCGATGGTTCTTC. This translates into CASSLGLGARWFF.

The chain is built from TRBV10-2 and TRBJ1-2, with 9 bases aligning to TRBD1. Germline V gene sequence: CDR1 WSHSY, CDR2 SAAADI. J gave up 4 bases and V 0 bases, and 12 bases lay outside the gene matches. This CDR3 is built from 18 residues. The CDR3 region is CASSESGVEGQGGYGYTF. CDR3 in DNA: TGCGCCAGCAGTGAGTCTGGGGTCGAGGGACAGGGTGGCTATGGCTACACCTTC.

This clone was counted a few times. The V and J genes are TRBV12-2 and TRBJ1-2. TRBV12-2 constitutes a pseudogene. The CDR3 has 18 amino acids. The CDR3 is CASRSITCRQPRGYGYTF. The DNA for the CDR3 is TGTGCAAGTCGCTCCATAACATGTCGGCAGCCCCGGGGCTATGGCTACACCTTC.

This clone showed up just a few times. The genes are TRBV9 and TRBJ2-1, with D perhaps TRBD2 (6 bases). CDR1 is SGDLS and CDR2 is YYNGEE in the germline V gene. The CDR3 has 15 residues. V lost 0 bases and J lost 1, with 8 bases in between. The CDR3 DNA is TGTGCCAGCAGCGTAGCGGGGGTGTCCTACAATGAGCAGTTCTTC. It specifies CASSVAGVSYNEQFF.

The genes are TRBV7-2 and TRBJ2-3, with 9 bases fitting TRBD2. This CDR3 spans 15 amino acids. Per the germline V gene, CDR1 is SGHTA and CDR2 is FQGNSA. Germline trimming cut 4 bases from V and 9 bases from J; bases unmatched to any gene: 11. Written as DNA, the CDR3 is TGTGCCAGCAGCTCATTAGCGGGAGTTGTTACCACGCAGTATTTT. The encoded protein is CASSSLAGVVTTQYF.

As regards this clone: The sample contains more than one DNA sequence encoding this CDR3. This sequence joins TRBV5-1 and TRBJ1-1; the D gene is possibly TRBD1 (6 bases). Germline V gene data show CDR1 as SGHRS and CDR2 as YFSETQ. This CDR3 is 15 amino acids long. The ends were cut back, 0 bases at V and 1 base at J, with 10 bases in the middle. For the CDR3, the DNA is TGCGCCAGCAGCTTGGCGGGACAAGAGAACACTGAAGCTTTCTTT. Translating gives CASSLAGQENTEAFF.

The chain couples TRBV18 to TRBJ1-1, with D possibly TRBD1 on 5 matching bases. Trimming removed 3 bases from V and 6 bases from J, with 11 bases in between. CDR1 and CDR2 from the germline V gene are KGHSH and LQKENI. The CDR3 contains 13 residues. The CDR3: CASSPARGSEAFF. The CDR3 DNA is TGTGCCAGCTCACCTGCAAGGGGATCTGAAGCTTTCTTT.

For this clone: The sample carries other DNA sequences with the same CDR3. This chain uses TRBV7-2 with TRBJ1-6; 10 bases are shared with TRBD1. CDR1 is SGHTA and CDR2 is FQGNSA in the germline V gene. There are 14 residues in the CDR3. With 5 bases clipped from V and 10 bases from J, the junction kept 5 bases outside the gene matches. In nucleotides, the CDR3 is TGTGCCAGCAGCGGACAGGGGGATAGGTCACCCCTCCACTTT. This encodes CASSGQGDRSPLHF.

The genes are TRBV25-1 and TRBJ2-1; 8 bases fit TRBD2. This CDR3 contains 15 residues. Germline V lookup: CDR1 MGHDK, CDR2 SYGVNS. The junction had 7 bases not matched to a gene; V was cut back by 9 bases and J by 0 bases. In DNA form, the CDR3 reads TGTGCCAGTAGACGGGGGGGTAGCTCCTACAATGAGCAGTTCTTC. The encoded protein is CASRRGGSSYNEQFF.

The chain joins TRBV19 to TRBJ2-1; tentative D call: TRBD1 (6 bases). The CDR3 covers 16 residues. In germline, CDR1 is LNHDA, CDR2 SQIVND (reference sequence). Trimming removed 3 bases from V and 0 bases from J, with 12 bases in between. CDR3 loop: CASSIGQPSSYNEQFF. DNA for the CDR3: TGTGCCAGTAGTATCGGACAGCCGAGCTCCTACAATGAGCAGTTCTTC.

This sequence joins TRBV25-1 and TRBJ2-2; 10 nucleotides match TRBD1. V lost 3 bases to trimming and J lost 4 bases; unmatched junction nucleotides: 8. From germline, CDR1 is MGHDK and CDR2 SYGVNS. The CDR3 totals 17 residues. CDR3 amino acids: CASSDPRQGARTGELFF. CDR3 coding DNA: TGTGCCAGCAGTGACCCCCGACAGGGGGCGCGCACCGGGGAGCTGTTTTTT.

This clone came up once. The J gene is TRBJ2-1, the V gene TRBV7-6; 9 bases align to TRBD2. Germline lookup yields CDR1 SGHVS and CDR2 FNYEAQ. This CDR3 region has 22 residues. V shed 1 base, J shed 7 bases, and the junction held 26 bases outside the gene matches. CDR3 coding DNA: TGTGCCAGCAGCTTAGGAGGGACAACGGGACGAAGCTCCGGGACTAGCCGGAATGAGCAGTTCTTC. Its protein is CASSLGGTTGRSSGTSRNEQFF. The whole variable domain, remainder taken from reference TRBV7-6 and TRBJ2-1, is GAGVSQSPRYKVTKRGQDVALRCDPISGHVSLYWYRQALGQGPEFLTYFNYEAQQDKSGLPNDRFSAERPEGSISTLTIQRTEQRDSAMYRCASSLGGTTGRSSGTSRNEQFFGPGTRLTVL.

J is TRBJ2-3 and V is TRBV13; 10 nucleotides agree with TRBD1. The junction had 5 bases not matched to a gene; V was cut back by 3 bases and J by 2 bases. CDR3 length: 16 amino acids. The germline CDR1 and CDR2 sequences are PRHDT and FYEKMQ (reference sequence). In DNA form, the CDR3 reads TGTGCCAGCAGCTTTAGACAGGGGGCGAACACAGATACGCAGTATTTT. It codes for CASSFRQGANTDTQYF.

This clone has just a few counts. The chain employs TRBV6-1 and TRBJ1-6; D remains ambiguous. CDR3 length: 13 residues. Trimming stripped 7 bases from V and 6 bases from J, with 10 bases between. CDR1 MNHNS and CDR2 SASEGT come from the germline V gene. The CDR3 region has the DNA TGTGCCAGCATCAGGCAGGTTAATTCACCCCTCCACTTT. Translation: CASIRQVNSPLHF.